The 14 T cell receptor beta chains below were found in one sample sequenced in a study of human T cells and chemical hapten exposure. TCRdb passed the RACE reads through MiXCR, listing each CDR3 protein once. The table lists some 300,000 distinct CDR3 sequences, 5.5% of them singletons, with more than 8% in the top ten. Time point meaning: pre-sensitization, week 0. Treatment in this sample: therapeutic diphenylcyclopropenone sensitization with weekly scalp DPC. The source was whole blood, collected in connection with sensitization to the hapten diphenylcyclopropenone (DPC). Every receptor here comes from a woman between 18 and 30 years old with alopecia areata. Some clones in this sample may be carry-over from other donors' samples.

This clonotype was counted between two and nine times. The junction shows a germline mismatch at one end, possibly a read error. The rearrangement links TRBV19 to TRBJ2-3, with 7 bases fitting TRBD1. This CDR3 region has 12 residues. Germline V gene lookup returns CDR1 LNHDA and CDR2 SQIVND (reference sequence). The CDR3 is CASSIDRVELDF. The CDR3 region has the DNA TGTGCCAGTAGTATCGACAGGGTGGAACTTGATTTT. The entire variable domain, with the rest obtained from reference TRBV19 and TRBJ2-3, is as follows: DGGITQSPKYLFRKEGQNVTLSCEQNLNHDAMYWYRQDPGQGLRLIYYSQIVNDFQKGDIAEGYSVSREKKESFPLTVTSAQKNPTAFYLCASSIDRVELDFGPGTRLTVL.

This clonotype turned up a few times. J is TRBJ2-7 and V is TRBV27; D perhaps matches TRBD1 (6 bases). Trimming pared 5 bases from V and 0 bases from J, leaving 14 bases between. CDR1 and CDR2 from the germline V gene are MNHEY and SMNVEV (reference sequence). The CDR3 consists of 15 residues. CDR3 sequence (DNA): TGTGCCAGCAGTCGCATAGGACAGAGCTCCTACGAGCAGTACTTC. Its protein product is CASSRIGQSSYEQYF.

This clonotype was recorded at least ten times. This chain joins TRBV7-2 and TRBJ1-2; the D is unclear. Looked up from germline, CDR1 is SGHTA and CDR2 is FQGNSA. The CDR3 has 15 amino acids. V shed 1 base and J shed 4 bases, with 13 bases lying between them. The CDR3 bases are TGTGCCAGCAGCTTAGAACATCGACGGATCTATGGCTACACCTTC. It codes for CASSLEHRRIYGYTF. The full variable domain, completed using reference TRBV7-2 and TRBJ1-2, is GAGVSQSPSNKVTEKGKDVELRCDPISGHTALYWYRQSLGQGLEFLIYFQGNSAPDKSGLPSDRFSAERTGGSVSTLTIQRTQQEDSAVYLCASSLEHRRIYGYTFGSGTRLTVV.

This clonotype was counted many times. The chain combines TRBV28 with TRBJ2-3, with 13 bases lining up with TRBD2. V was pared by 5 bases and J by 6 bases, with 8 bases of the junction left unmatched. CDR1 and CDR2 from the germline V gene are MDHEN and SYDVKM. This CDR3 spans 16 amino acids. In nucleotides, the CDR3 is TGTGCCAGCAGTATTACTAGCGGGGGGGCTTTTGATACGCAGTATTTT. It is translated as CASSITSGGAFDTQYF. The whole variable domain, remainder taken from reference TRBV28 and TRBJ2-3, is DVKVTQSSRYLVKRTGEKVFLECVQDMDHENMFWYRQDPGLGLRLIYFSYDVKMKEKGDIPEGYSVSREKKERFSLILESASTNQTSMYLCASSITSGGAFDTQYFGPGTRLTVL.

This clonotype was counted at least ten times. V and J are TRBV21-1 and TRBJ1-5. TRBV21-1 is described as a pseudogene. The CDR3 length is 14 residues. The CDR3 DNA follows: TGTGCCAGCGGCAGGCAGGATAGCAATCAGCCCCAGCATTTT. Translated: CASGRQDSNQPQHF.

The chain couples TRBV27 to TRBJ1-2; TRBD1 matches at 9 bases. The CDR3 has 13 amino acids. In germline, CDR1 is MNHEY, CDR2 SMNVEV (reference sequence). The trim removed 5 bases at V and 5 bases at J, leaving 3 bases unmatched. The CDR3 DNA follows: TGTGCCAGCAGTAAGACAGGGGGGTATGGCTACACCTTC. This codes for CASSKTGGYGYTF.

This clonotype has a handful of counts. The gene calls are TRBV20-1 and TRBJ2-7; TRBD2 matches 13 bases. Losses at the gene ends were 5 bases for V and 0 bases for J; bases not matched to a gene: 7. CDR3 length equals 16 residues. Germline CDR1 reads DFQATT; CDR2 reads SNEGSKA (reference sequence). The CDR3 sequence is CSALGLAGAASYEQYF. The CDR3 DNA reads TGCAGTGCTCTAGGACTAGCGGGGGCCGCCTCCTACGAGCAGTACTTC.

This clonotype was seen more than once but under ten times. J is TRBJ1-4 and V is TRBV7-8, with D unclear. V was cut by 5 bases and J by 8 bases, with 24 bases left in between. The CDR3 extends over 17 amino acids. Germline CDR1 and CDR2: SGHVS and FQNEAQ. In nucleotides, the CDR3 is TGTGCCAGCAGCCGTCCTCGTCGAGGGCAAAAGGACGAAAAACTGTTTTTT. Residues: CASSRPRRGQKDEKLFF.

A few counts support this clonotype. V usage is TRBV27 and J usage is TRBJ2-2, with D perhaps matching TRBD1 (6 bases). The CDR3 has 18 amino acids. V was cut by 0 bases and J by 1 base, with 15 bases left in between. CDR1 and CDR2 (germline): MNHEY, SMNVEV (reference sequence). DNA for the CDR3: TGTGCCAGCAGTTTATCCCATTTATCAGGGGTGAACACCGGGGAGCTGTTTTTT. It encodes CASSLSHLSGVNTGELFF.

This clonotype was seen ten or more times. The chain is built from TRBV27 and TRBJ2-3; no reliable D call. There are 14 residues in the CDR3. The V end lost 6 bases, the J end lost 1 base, and 11 bases lay between the germline ends. Germline CDR1 MNHEY, CDR2 SMNVEV (reference sequence). The CDR3 nucleotides read TGTGCCAGCAGATTAGTGCCGGGCACAGATACGCAGTATTTT. Its translation: CASRLVPGTDTQYF.

Concerning this clonotype itself: This may arise from a read error, as a much more abundant clone is one base away. The rearrangement joins TRBV27 to TRBJ2-7; the match to TRBD1 covers 10 bases. This CDR3 has 16 amino acids. CDR1 and CDR2 (germline): MNHEY, SMNVEV (reference sequence). The CDR3 nucleotides read TGTGCCAGCAGCAGCGTAAGGACAGGGGGAGCCTACGAGCAGTGCTTC. Its protein is CASSSVRTGGAYEQCF.

As concerns this clonotype: Mismatch with germline at one junction end may stem from a read error. The chain combines TRBV6-6 with TRBJ2-6; D is possibly TRBD2 (5 bases). The CDR3 consists of 16 residues. Germline V lookup: CDR1 MNHNY, CDR2 SVGAGI (reference sequence). CDR3 region: CTSSPGEISGANVLTF. The CDR3 nucleotides are TGTACCAGCAGCCCCGGGGAAATCTCTGGGGCCAACGTCCTGACTTTC.

This clonotype has a handful of counts. The chain uses TRBV7-2 and TRBJ1-1; D call uncertain. Germline V CDR1 and CDR2: SGHTA, FQGNSA. Trimming took 0 bases from V and 0 from J, leaving 11 bases between them. This CDR3 spans 16 amino acids. The CDR3 is CASSLAYSLLNTEAFF. The CDR3 DNA reads as TGTGCCAGCAGCTTAGCCTATTCCCTGTTGAACACTGAAGCTTTCTTT.

This clonotype was detected only a few times. The chain links TRBV5-1 to TRBJ1-2; no clear D. CDR1 and CDR2 (germline): SGHRS, YFSETQ. V was pared by 1 base and J by 4 bases, with 11 bases between. This CDR3 has 14 amino acids. The CDR3 is CASSLMSQSYGYTF. The CDR3 DNA sequence: TGCGCCAGCAGCTTGATGTCACAGTCCTATGGCTACACCTTC.